This T cell receptor (beta chain) was captured by sequencing in a study of T cell repertoires in cytomegalovirus infection. The wider study: Recently described HLA-C-restricted plus well-studied HLA-B-restricted CMV epitopes were used. Carrying CMV and the relevant HLA type showed in public TCR beta signatures. Study results and limitations: Cumulative frequency of public TCR beta families picked out carriers of CMV plus the relevant HLA. The study found HLA-C-restricted CMV-specific TCR beta clonotypes dominating the ex vivo response.

This clonotype occurred many times. What it recognizes is unknown. TCRdb independently ran MiXCR on the reads; one entry per CDR3 protein. The table lists around 540,000 distinct CDR3 sequences, roughly 34% of them singletons. This CDR3 has 14 residues. The germline CDR1 and CDR2 sequences are SGHVS and FQNEAQ. V gave up 3 bases and J gave up 1 base, with 6 bases separating them. The specimen was cultured PBMCs, collected from culture after CMV antigen stimulation. The chain couples TRBV7-8 to TRBJ2-2, with D possibly matching TRBD2 (6 bases). The TCR was taken from a human donor in good health (CMV status not recorded). Some clones in this sample may be carry-over from other donors' samples. CDR3 sequence reads: CASSLRENTGELFF. As DNA, the CDR3 is TGTGCCAGCAGCTTGCGGGAGAACACCGGGGAGCTGTTTTTT.